These 22 T cell receptor beta chains were all obtained from the same sample, sequenced in a study of T cells in Graves' hyperthyroidism and ophthalmopathy. Researchers took RNA transcripts and amplified the TCR beta CDR3 regions from them. TCR CDR3 regions were first amplified by RT-PCR with HTBI primers. TCRdb passed the multiplex PCR reads through MiXCR, listing each CDR3 protein once. Among hundreds of thousands of distinct CDR3 sequences listed, about 14% were seen once. Sequenced: blood. These receptors were collected from a woman aged 35 to 49 with Graves' ophthalmopathy.

Ten or more counts support this clonotype. The chain combines TRBV27 with TRBJ2-7, with a possible D match to TRBD1 (5 bases). Trimming stripped 11 bases from V and 2 bases from J, with 16 bases between. The CDR3 totals 13 residues. Germline V CDR1 and CDR2: MNHEY, SMNVEV (reference sequence). Here the CDR3 reads CAVKKAGTYEQYF. DNA for the CDR3: TGTGCCGTTAAAAAGGCAGGGACCTACGAGCAGTACTTC.

This clonotype was observed many times. The V call is TRBV6-2 or TRBV6-3, the J call TRBJ1-1; 7 nucleotides align to TRBD1. The germline V gene encodes CDR1 MNHEY and CDR2 SVGEGT. The CDR3 consists of 20 residues. The V and J ends lost 2 bases and 0 bases, in that order; junction bases with no gene match: 18. CDR3 protein: CASSYKSTGNWVGMNTEAFF. CDR3 coding DNA: TGTGCCAGCAGTTACAAGTCGACAGGGAATTGGGTGGGGATGAACACTGAAGCTTTCTTT.

This clonotype has more than one count but fewer than ten. The V gene is TRBV3-1, the J gene TRBJ2-4; TRBD1 aligns across 9 bases. V trimming: 4 bases; J trimming: 8 bases; junction bases outside the gene matches: 6. Germline CDR1 reads LGHDT; CDR2 reads YNNKEL (reference sequence). The CDR3 runs 14 residues. Here the CDR3 DNA reads TGTGCCAGCAGCCTACAGGGGGCCGAGGACATTCAGTACTTC. This translates into CASSLQGAEDIQYF.

V gene TRBV6-1 combines with J gene TRBJ1-5; D is possibly TRBD1 (6 bases). This CDR3 is built from 15 residues. Germline values: CDR1 MNHNS, CDR2 SASEGT. The V end was cut by 6 bases, the J end by 0 bases, with 12 bases between. The CDR3 bases are TGTGCCAGCAGCGTTCGCAGGGGTAGCAATCAGCCCCAGCATTTT. This encodes CASSVRRGSNQPQHF.

In this sample, this clonotype turned up many times. The chain couples TRBV12-3 or TRBV12-4 to TRBJ1-3; D is undetermined. Trimming removed 8 bases at V and 2 bases at J, with 19 bases between. This CDR3 is 16 amino acids long. CDR3 sequence: CASREGGRSTGNTIYF. The CDR3 region has the DNA TGTGCCAGCCGGGAGGGAGGTAGATCTACTGGAAACACCATATATTTT.

This clonotype has a count of ten or more. V gene TRBV7-2 combines with J gene TRBJ2-6; perhaps TRBD1 as D (7 bases). V was clipped by 6 bases and J by 4 bases, with 19 bases between them. Germline CDR1 SGHTA, CDR2 FQGNSA. The CDR3 covers 17 residues. DNA of the CDR3: TGTGCCAGCAGGGCGGGGACAGCAGCTGGAGGGGCCAACGTCCTGACTTTC. Translating gives CASRAGTAAGGANVLTF.

This clonotype was picked up many times. CDR3 loop: CASSFSRQETQYF. As DNA, the CDR3 is TGTGCCAGCAGTTTTAGCAGGCAAGAGACCCAGTACTTC. V is TRBV7-2 and J is TRBJ2-5, with D unclear. V was shortened by 6 bases and J by 2 bases, with 10 bases between the two germline ends. This CDR3 has 13 amino acids. Germline CDR1 reads SGHTA; CDR2 reads FQGNSA.

The chain links TRBV6-1 to TRBJ1-1; TRBD1 is a possible D gene (6 bases). Looked up from germline, CDR1 is MNHNS and CDR2 is SASEGT. There are 16 residues in the CDR3. Between the trimmed V and J ends, which lost 4 bases and 1 base, there was a span of 16 bases. The DNA of the CDR3 is TGTGCCAGCAGTGCGACGTCGGGACACAAGAACACTGAAGCTTTCTTT. The encoded protein is CASSATSGHKNTEAFF.

This clonotype appeared a few times. The rearrangement joins TRBV29-1 to TRBJ2-7; D possibly corresponds to TRBD1 (6 bases). The V end lost 4 bases, the J end lost 7 bases, and 14 bases lay between the germline ends. This CDR3 is built from 12 residues. From germline, CDR1 is SQVTM and CDR2 ANQGSEA. The CDR3 sequence is CSVGKTRGEQYF. The CDR3 region has the DNA TGCAGCGTTGGGAAAACTAGGGGGGAGCAGTACTTC.

Ten or more counts support this clonotype. The CDR3 sequence is CASSPDSSVAYEQYF. CDR3 coding DNA: TGTGCCAGCAGTCCAGACTCCTCGGTCGCGTACGAGCAGTACTTC. This chain uses TRBV12-3 or TRBV12-4 with TRBJ2-7; D remains ambiguous. The length of the CDR3 is 15 residues. V shed 5 bases and J shed 4 bases, with 18 bases lying between them.

This clonotype was detected ten times or more. This sequence joins TRBV6-2 or TRBV6-3 and TRBJ2-4; D is perhaps TRBD2 (6 bases). Germline V gene sequence: CDR1 MNHEY, CDR2 SVGEGT. V shed 2 bases and J shed 8 bases, with 22 bases lying between them. There are 17 residues in the CDR3. The CDR3 region has the DNA TGTGCCAGCAGTTACAATATGTGGACGGGAGAAGTGGACATTCAGTACTTC. Translating it yields CASSYNMWTGEVDIQYF.

This clonotype was counted many times. This chain uses TRBV12-3 or TRBV12-4 with TRBJ2-7; 9 bases fit TRBD1. Trimming removed 7 bases from V and 4 bases from J; junction bases left unmatched: 5. The CDR3 is 13 residues long. The CDR3 sequence is CASTGTGTYEQYF. The CDR3 coding sequence is TGTGCCAGCACCGGGACAGGGACATACGAGCAGTACTTC.

This clonotype was recorded many times. Here the CDR3 reads CASSLVPLGETQYF. For the CDR3, the DNA is TGTGCCAGCAGCTTAGTCCCCCTCGGTGAGACCCAGTACTTC. V gene TRBV7-2 combines with J gene TRBJ2-5, with D unresolved. Per the germline V gene, CDR1 is SGHTA and CDR2 is FQGNSA. CDR3 size: 14 residues. Between the trimmed V and J ends, which lost 1 base and 5 bases, there was a span of 11 bases.

The genes are TRBV4-2 and TRBJ2-5; D ambiguous. Trimming took off 1 base at V and 0 bases at J, with 9 bases between the two ends. This CDR3 is 15 amino acids long. Germline V gene lookup returns CDR1 LGHNA and CDR2 YNFKEQ. The DNA for the CDR3 is TGTGCCAGCAGCCAAGGAAGCGCCCACCAAGAGACCCAGTACTTC. Its translation is CASSQGSAHQETQYF.

This clonotype was seen ten or more times. J is TRBJ2-7 and V is TRBV7-9; D remains ambiguous. The CDR3 runs to 11 residues. V lost 8 bases and J 7 bases, leaving 12 bases between the germline ends. Germline V gives CDR1 SEHNR, CDR2 FQNEAQ (reference sequence). The CDR3 sequence is CASGSSEEQYF. The CDR3 DNA is TGTGCCAGCGGCAGTTCCGAGGAGCAGTACTTC.

This clonotype occurred many times. A much larger clone lies a single base off, so this may be a read error. V is TRBV6-2 or TRBV6-3 and J is TRBJ2-5, with D hard to call. The CDR3 consists of 14 residues. Per germline, CDR1 MNHEY and CDR2 SVGEGT. The CDR3 spells CASSYLPLQETRYF. In DNA form, the CDR3 reads TGTGCCAGCAGTTACCTGCCTCTCCAAGAGACCCGGTACTTC.

V usage is TRBV12-3 or TRBV12-4 and J usage is TRBJ2-7; 7 bases line up with TRBD2. The CDR3 consists of 13 residues. With 4 bases clipped from V and 7 bases from J, the junction kept 7 bases outside the gene matches. For the CDR3, the DNA is TGTGCCAGCAGTTCGACTAGCAGTAAAGAGCAGTACTTC. Translation: CASSSTSSKEQYF.

The chain uses TRBV11-1 and TRBJ2-7, with 12 bases lining up with TRBD2. V shed 4 bases, J shed 1 base, and the junction held 5 bases outside the gene matches. CDR1 and CDR2 (germline): SGHAT, FQDESV (reference sequence). CDR3 length: 16 residues. The CDR3 loop reads CASSSTTSGGSYEQYF. The CDR3 DNA is TGTGCCAGCAGCTCGACGACTAGCGGGGGATCCTACGAGCAGTACTTC.

V usage is TRBV6-5 and J usage is TRBJ1-2, with TRBD1 as a possible D gene (6 bases). V lost 2 bases, J lost 3 bases, and 10 bases lay in between. The germline V gene encodes CDR1 MNHEY and CDR2 SVGAGI. This CDR3 region has 14 residues. CDR3 sequence (DNA): TGTGCCAGCAGTTACGACAGGAAGCACTATGGCTACACCTTC. It codes for CASSYDRKHYGYTF.

This clonotype was detected only once. The chain links TRBV7-2 to TRBJ1-2; no reliable D call. This CDR3 has 13 residues. V shed 11 bases and J shed 5 bases, with 18 bases lying between them. From germline, CDR1 is SGHTA and CDR2 FQGNSA. In DNA, the CDR3 is TGTGCCTCTCAGTCTCTAACAGCTTATGGCTACACCTTC. Amino acids: CASQSLTAYGYTF.

On this clonotype: One junction end disagrees with the germline gene, perhaps due to a read error. The gene calls are TRBV11-1 and TRBJ2-2, with D tentatively TRBD1 or TRBD2 (5 bases each). CDR3 length: 15 residues. Germline loops: CDR1 SGHAT, CDR2 FQDESV (reference sequence). CDR3 amino acids: CASSPQYGGSGELSF. The CDR3 DNA follows: TGTGCCAGCAGCCCCCAATATGGGGGATCCGGGGAGCTGTCTTTT.

The CDR3 here is CAISRPGQSQETQYF. In DNA, the CDR3 is TGTGCCATCAGCCGCCCGGGACAGAGCCAAGAGACCCAGTACTTC. This rearrangement joins TRBV10-3 to TRBJ2-5, with 7 bases identical to TRBD1. V dropped 6 bases and J dropped 1; count of bases not matched to a gene: 8. The length of the CDR3 is 15 residues. Germline V CDR1 and CDR2: ENHRY, SYGVKD.